These T cell receptor beta chains were read from a single sample in a study of CD8+ T cells in alopecia areata. Measured with immunoSEQ multiplex PCR; TCRdb has only the in-frame clones, and not every one. This table has 150,000 to 180,000 clones, around 55% appearing once. The sample was CD8+ T cells sorted from blood, taken at week 0. The receptor source for this set is a human donor with alopecia areata. Both conserved end residues are part of each CDR3. Fields, in order: V gene, D gene, J gene, clone size, CDR3 protein, CDR3 DNA. The D gene is left open where the match is weak. For some rows the clone size is stated as once, few or many, or as a class when expanded; others skip it.

V gene: TRBV4-3
D gene: .
J gene: TRBJ2-7
clone size: .
CDR3 protein: CASSHGRGSYEQYF
CDR3 DNA: TGCGCCAGCAGCCACGGCAGGGGTTCCTACGAGCAGTACTTC

V gene: TRBV19
D gene: .
J gene: TRBJ2-1
clone size: .
CDR3 protein: CASTDSGGYNEQFF
CDR3 DNA: TGTGCCAGCACCGACTCTGGGGGTTACAATGAGCAGTTCTTC

V gene: TRBV11-2
D gene: .
J gene: TRBJ1-2
clone size: .
CDR3 protein: CASSPAHNNYGYTF
CDR3 DNA: TGTGCCAGCAGCCCCGCACATAATAACTATGGCTACACCTTC

V gene: TRBV29-1
D gene: TRBD1
J gene: TRBJ2-2
clone size: .
CDR3 protein: CSVEVGGTGVNTGELFF
CDR3 DNA: TGCAGCGTTGAGGTTGGCGGGACAGGGGTAAACACCGGGGAGCTGTTTTTT

V gene: TRBV11-2
D gene: .
J gene: TRBJ1-1
clone size: few
CDR3 protein: CASSLGQQAFF
CDR3 DNA: TGTGCCAGCAGCTTAGGGCAGCAAGCTTTCTTT

V gene: TRBV2
D gene: TRBD1
J gene: TRBJ1-1
clone size: few
CDR3 protein: CASSEGTGAAIEAFF
CDR3 DNA: TGTGCCAGCAGTGAGGGGACAGGGGCCGCAATTGAAGCTTTCTTT

V gene: TRBV29-1
D gene: .
J gene: TRBJ1-1
clone size: .
CDR3 protein: CSVFGNTEAFF
CDR3 DNA: TGCAGCGTTTTCGGCAACACTGAAGCTTTCTTT

V gene: TRBV10-3
D gene: .
J gene: TRBJ2-5
clone size: .
CDR3 protein: CAISESGHLTQETQYF
CDR3 DNA: TGTGCCATCAGTGAGTCGGGACACCTAACCCAAGAGACCCAGTACTTC

V gene: TRBV29-1
D gene: .
J gene: TRBJ2-7
clone size: few
CDR3 protein: CSVYDYEQYF
CDR3 DNA: TGCAGCGTATACGATTACGAGCAGTACTTC

V gene: TRBV6-6
D gene: .
J gene: TRBJ2-7
clone size: .
CDR3 protein: CASSGTYEQYF
CDR3 DNA: TGTGCCAGCTCAGGAACCTACGAGCAGTACTTC

V gene: TRBV14
D gene: .
J gene: TRBJ2-7
clone size: .
CDR3 protein: CASSQDSRTLSYEQYF
CDR3 DNA: TGTGCCAGCAGCCAAGATTCCAGGACACTCTCCTACGAGCAGTACTTC

V gene: TRBV27
D gene: .
J gene: TRBJ1-5
clone size: .
CDR3 protein: CASSLQAYSNQPQHF
CDR3 DNA: TGTGCCAGCAGTTTACAGGCTTATAGCAATCAGCCCCAGCATTTT

V gene: TRBV7-2
D gene: TRBD1
J gene: TRBJ2-7
clone size: .
CDR3 protein: CASSPGTGPYEQYF
CDR3 DNA: TGTGCCAGCAGCCCGGGGACAGGTCCCTACGAGCAGTACTTC

V gene: TRBV6-4
D gene: .
J gene: TRBJ1-1
clone size: few
CDR3 protein: CASTGNGGTEAFF
CDR3 DNA: TGTGCCAGCACGGGCAATGGGGGCACTGAAGCTTTCTTT

V gene: TRBV25-1
D gene: .
J gene: TRBJ2-3
clone size: .
CDR3 protein: CASRHTDTQYF
CDR3 DNA: TGTGCCAGCCGACACACAGATACGCAGTATTTT

V gene: TRBV6-5
D gene: .
J gene: TRBJ2-2
clone size: few
CDR3 protein: CASSYRGTGELFF
CDR3 DNA: TGTGCCAGCAGTTACCGAGGGACCGGGGAGCTGTTTTTT

V gene: TRBV7-6
D gene: TRBD1
J gene: TRBJ2-7
clone size: once
CDR3 protein: CASSPGTEAYEQYF
CDR3 DNA: TGTGCCAGCAGCCCCGGGACAGAGGCCTACGAGCAGTACTTC

V gene: TRBV2
D gene: .
J gene: TRBJ2-7
clone size: .
CDR3 protein: CASSEVSSYEQYF
CDR3 DNA: TGTGCCAGCAGTGAAGTGAGCTCCTACGAGCAGTACTTC

V gene: TRBV11-1
D gene: .
J gene: TRBJ2-7
clone size: few
CDR3 protein: CASSFEVGRYEQYF
CDR3 DNA: TGTGCCAGCAGCTTTGAAGTAGGGAGATACGAGCAGTACTTC

V gene: TRBV27
D gene: TRBD1
J gene: TRBJ1-1
clone size: .
CDR3 protein: CASRVTGGTEAFF
CDR3 DNA: TGTGCCAGCAGGGTGACAGGGGGCACTGAAGCTTTCTTT

V gene: TRBV30
D gene: .
J gene: TRBJ1-2
clone size: .
CDR3 protein: CAWRAGFLNYGYTF
CDR3 DNA: TGTGCCTGGAGAGCAGGGTTTCTTAACTATGGCTACACCTTC